These 2 T cell receptor beta chains share one sample of origin, sequenced in a study of shared clonotypes between healthy human individuals. Clones were sequenced by immunoSEQ multiplex PCR, and TCRdb holds only the in-frame ones, with some missing. The data show 550,000 to 850,000 clones, about 74% seen once. The material sequenced was memory CD4+ T cells sorted from blood. As for subset: CD45RA-negative fraction. These receptors were obtained from a woman aged 25 to 39 in good health.

The V and J genes are TRBV6-4 and TRBJ2-1; TRBD2 matches 10 bases. This CDR3 is 20 amino acids long. Unmatched junction bases numbered 12, after V lost 0 bases and J lost 1 base. Per the germline V gene, CDR1 is MRHNA and CDR2 is SNTAGT. The CDR3 protein is CASSDSPRASGSRSYNEQFF. CDR3 sequence (DNA): TGTGCCAGCAGTGACTCGCCCAGGGCTAGCGGGAGTCGGTCCTACAATGAGCAGTTCTTC.

In this sample, this clone turned up a few times. The chain links TRBV7-9 to TRBJ1-3; D remains unclear. CDR3 size: 15 residues. Trimming shortened V by 2 bases and J by 4 bases, and 12 bases separated the two germline ends. CDR1 is SEHNR, CDR2 FQNEAQ, per germline (reference sequence). The CDR3 bases are TGTGCCAGCAGCTTAAACCCAGGAAGCGGAAACACCATATATTTT. This gives the protein CASSLNPGSGNTIYF. Drawing the rest from reference TRBV7-9 and TRBJ1-3, the complete variable domain is DTGVSQNPRHKITKRGQNVTFRCDPISEHNRLYWYRQTLGQGPEFLTYFQNEAQLEKSRLLSDRFSAERPKGSFSTLEIQRTEQGDSAMYLCASSLNPGSGNTIYFGEGSWLTVV.